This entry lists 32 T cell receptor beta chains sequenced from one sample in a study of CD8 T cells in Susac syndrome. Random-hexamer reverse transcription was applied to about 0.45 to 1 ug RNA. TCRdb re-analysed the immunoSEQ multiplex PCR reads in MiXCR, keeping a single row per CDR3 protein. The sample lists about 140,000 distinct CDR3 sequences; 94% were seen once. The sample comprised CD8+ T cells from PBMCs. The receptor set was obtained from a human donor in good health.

The CDR3 loop reads CASSLARNQPQHF. The CDR3 DNA reads as TGTGCCAGCAGCTTAGCTAGGAATCAGCCCCAGCATTTT. V is TRBV7-8 and J is TRBJ1-5; D is unresolved. Germline V gene sequence: CDR1 SGHVS, CDR2 FQNEAQ. This CDR3 has 13 amino acids. V was clipped by 0 bases and J by 4 bases, with 4 bases between them.

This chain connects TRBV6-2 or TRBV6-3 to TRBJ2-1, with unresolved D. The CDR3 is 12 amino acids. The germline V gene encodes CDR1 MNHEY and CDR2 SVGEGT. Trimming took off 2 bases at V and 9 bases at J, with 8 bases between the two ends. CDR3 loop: CASSYDLGEQFF. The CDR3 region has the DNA TGTGCCAGCAGTTACGATTTGGGTGAGCAGTTCTTC.

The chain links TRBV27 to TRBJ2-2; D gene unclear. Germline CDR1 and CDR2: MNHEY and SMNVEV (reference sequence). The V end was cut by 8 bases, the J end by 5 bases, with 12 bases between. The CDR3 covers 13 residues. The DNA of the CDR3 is TGTGCCAGCCGCTGGGGTGGGACCGGGGAGCTGTTTTTT. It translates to CASRWGGTGELFF.

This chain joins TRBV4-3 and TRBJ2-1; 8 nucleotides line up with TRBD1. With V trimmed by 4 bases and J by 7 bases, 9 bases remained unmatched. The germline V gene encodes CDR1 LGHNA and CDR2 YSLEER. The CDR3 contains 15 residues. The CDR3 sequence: CASSRARTGRNEQFF. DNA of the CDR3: TGCGCCAGCAGCCGAGCCCGGACAGGGCGGAATGAGCAGTTCTTC.

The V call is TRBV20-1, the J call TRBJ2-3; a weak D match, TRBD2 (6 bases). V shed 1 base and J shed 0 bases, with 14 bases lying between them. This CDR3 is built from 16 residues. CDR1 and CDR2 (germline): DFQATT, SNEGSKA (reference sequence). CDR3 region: CSARVRDSESTDTQYF. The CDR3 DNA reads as TGCAGTGCTAGAGTCCGGGACTCCGAAAGCACAGATACGCAGTATTTT.

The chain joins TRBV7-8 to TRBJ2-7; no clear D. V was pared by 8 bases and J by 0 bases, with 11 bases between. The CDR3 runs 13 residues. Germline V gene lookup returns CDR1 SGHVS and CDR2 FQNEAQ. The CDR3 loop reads CASRTRSSYEQYF. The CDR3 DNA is TGTGCCAGCCGTACAAGGAGCTCCTACGAGCAGTACTTC.

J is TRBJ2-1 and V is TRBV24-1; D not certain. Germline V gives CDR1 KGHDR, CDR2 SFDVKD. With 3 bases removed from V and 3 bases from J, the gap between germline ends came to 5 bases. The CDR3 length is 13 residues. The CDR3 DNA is TGTGCCACCAGTGATATTGGCTACAATGAGCAGTTCTTC. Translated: CATSDIGYNEQFF.

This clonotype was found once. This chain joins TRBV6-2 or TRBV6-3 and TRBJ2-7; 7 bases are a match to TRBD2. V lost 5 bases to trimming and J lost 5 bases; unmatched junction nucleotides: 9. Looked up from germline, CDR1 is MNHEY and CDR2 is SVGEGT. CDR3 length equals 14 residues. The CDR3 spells CASSDRTSGHEQYF. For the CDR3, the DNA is TGTGCCAGCAGTGACCGGACTAGTGGCCACGAGCAGTACTTC.

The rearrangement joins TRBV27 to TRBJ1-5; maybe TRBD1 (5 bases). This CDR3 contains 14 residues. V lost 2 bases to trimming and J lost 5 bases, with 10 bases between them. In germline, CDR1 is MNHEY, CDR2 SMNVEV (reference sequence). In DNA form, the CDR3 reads TGTGCCAGCAGTTTAGGGGCGGCGTATCAGCCCCAGCATTTT. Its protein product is CASSLGAAYQPQHF.

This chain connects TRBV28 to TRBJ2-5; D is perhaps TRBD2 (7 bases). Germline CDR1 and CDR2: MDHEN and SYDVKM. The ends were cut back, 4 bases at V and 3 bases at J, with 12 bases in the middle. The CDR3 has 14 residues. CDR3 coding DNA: TGTGCCAGCAGTTACACAGGGAGGGAAGAGACCCAGTACTTC. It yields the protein CASSYTGREETQYF. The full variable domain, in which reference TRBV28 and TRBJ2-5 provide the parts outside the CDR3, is DVKVTQSSRYLVKRTGEKVFLECVQDMDHENMFWYRQDPGLGLRLIYFSYDVKMKEKGDIPEGYSVSREKKERFSLILESASTNQTSMYLCASSYTGREETQYFGPGTRLLVL.

This CDR3 is CASSSRVAKNIQYF. The DNA of the CDR3 is TGTGCCAGCAGTTCCCGGGTAGCCAAAAACATTCAGTACTTC. This chain joins TRBV28 and TRBJ2-4, with D unclear. Germline V gene sequence: CDR1 MDHEN, CDR2 SYDVKM. The CDR3 sequence is 14 residues long. Trimming stripped 4 bases from V and 0 bases from J, with 7 bases between.

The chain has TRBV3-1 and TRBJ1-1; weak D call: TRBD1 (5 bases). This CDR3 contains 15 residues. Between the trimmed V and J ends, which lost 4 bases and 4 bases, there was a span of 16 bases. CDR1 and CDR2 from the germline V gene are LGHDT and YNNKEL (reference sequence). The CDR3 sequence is CASSPDFGASTEAFF. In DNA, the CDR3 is TGTGCCAGCAGCCCCGATTTCGGGGCGAGCACTGAAGCTTTCTTT.

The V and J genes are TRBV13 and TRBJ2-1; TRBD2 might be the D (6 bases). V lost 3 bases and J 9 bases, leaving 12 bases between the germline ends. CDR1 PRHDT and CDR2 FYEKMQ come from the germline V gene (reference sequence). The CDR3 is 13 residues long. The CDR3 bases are TGTGCCAGCAGCTTGGGATTTAGCGGTGAGCAGTTCTTC. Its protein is CASSLGFSGEQFF.

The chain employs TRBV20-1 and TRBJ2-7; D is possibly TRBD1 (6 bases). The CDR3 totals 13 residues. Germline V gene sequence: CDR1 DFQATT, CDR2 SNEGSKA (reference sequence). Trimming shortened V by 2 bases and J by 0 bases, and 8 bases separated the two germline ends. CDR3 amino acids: CSARRDTSYEQYF. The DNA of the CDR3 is TGCAGTGCTAGAAGGGACACCTCCTACGAGCAGTACTTC.

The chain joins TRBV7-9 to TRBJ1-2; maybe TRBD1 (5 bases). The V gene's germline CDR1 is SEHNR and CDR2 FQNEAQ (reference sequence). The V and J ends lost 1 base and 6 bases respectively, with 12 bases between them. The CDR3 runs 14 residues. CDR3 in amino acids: CASSLVGTEHGYTF. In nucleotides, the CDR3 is TGTGCCAGCAGCTTAGTGGGGACCGAGCATGGCTACACCTTC.

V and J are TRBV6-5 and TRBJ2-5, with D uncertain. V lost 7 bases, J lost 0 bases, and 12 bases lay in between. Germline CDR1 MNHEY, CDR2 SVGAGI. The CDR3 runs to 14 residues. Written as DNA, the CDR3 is TGTGCCAGCATACACCCGGGTGACCAAGAGACCCAGTACTTC. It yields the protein CASIHPGDQETQYF.

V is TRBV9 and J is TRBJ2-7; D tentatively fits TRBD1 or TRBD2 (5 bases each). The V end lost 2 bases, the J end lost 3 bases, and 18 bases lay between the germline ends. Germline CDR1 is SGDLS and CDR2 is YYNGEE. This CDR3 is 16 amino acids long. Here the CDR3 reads CASSVSGAGAHYEQYF. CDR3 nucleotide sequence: TGTGCCAGCAGCGTCTCCGGGGCGGGTGCCCACTACGAGCAGTACTTC.

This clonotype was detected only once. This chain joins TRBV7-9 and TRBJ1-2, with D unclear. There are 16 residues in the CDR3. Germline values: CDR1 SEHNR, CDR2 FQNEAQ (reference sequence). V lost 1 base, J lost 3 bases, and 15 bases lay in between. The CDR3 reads CASSLGNQAAHYGYTF. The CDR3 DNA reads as TGTGCCAGCAGCTTAGGCAACCAGGCGGCTCACTATGGCTACACCTTC. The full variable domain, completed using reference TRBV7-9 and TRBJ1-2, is DTGVSQNPRHKITKRGQNVTFRCDPISEHNRLYWYRQTLGQGPEFLTYFQNEAQLEKSRLLSDRFSAERPKGSFSTLEIQRTEQGDSAMYLCASSLGNQAAHYGYTFGSGTRLTVV.

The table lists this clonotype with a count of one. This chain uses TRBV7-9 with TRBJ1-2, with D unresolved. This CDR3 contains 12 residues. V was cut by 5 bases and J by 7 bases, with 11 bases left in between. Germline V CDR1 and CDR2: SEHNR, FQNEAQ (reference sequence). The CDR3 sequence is CASSPGGTGYTF. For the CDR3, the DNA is TGTGCCAGCAGCCCTGGTGGAACTGGCTACACCTTC.

CDR3: CASSLWAKPNEKLFF. CDR3 in DNA: TGTGCCAGCAGTTTATGGGCCAAACCGAATGAAAAACTGTTTTTT. This rearrangement joins TRBV28 to TRBJ1-4, with unresolved D. The CDR3 has 15 amino acids. Trimming stripped 0 bases from V and 5 bases from J, with 10 bases between. The V gene's germline CDR1 is MDHEN and CDR2 SYDVKM.

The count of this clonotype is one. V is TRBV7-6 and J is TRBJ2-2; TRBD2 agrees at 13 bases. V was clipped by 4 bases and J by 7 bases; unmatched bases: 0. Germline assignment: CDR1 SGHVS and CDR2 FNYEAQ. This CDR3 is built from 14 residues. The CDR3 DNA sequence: TGTGCCAGCAGCTGGACTAGCGGGGGCGGGGAGCTGTTTTTT. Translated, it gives CASSWTSGGGELFF.

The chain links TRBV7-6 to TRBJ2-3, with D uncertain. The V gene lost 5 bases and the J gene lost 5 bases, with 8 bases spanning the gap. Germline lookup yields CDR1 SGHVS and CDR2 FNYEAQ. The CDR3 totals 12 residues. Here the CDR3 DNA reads TGTGCCAGCAGCAAATTAGAAGATACGCAGTATTTT. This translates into CASSKLEDTQYF.

CDR3 amino acids: CASRSQLNTEAFF. CDR3 sequence (DNA): TGTGCCAGCAGGTCGCAGTTGAACACTGAAGCTTTCTTT. The chain recombines TRBV28 with TRBJ1-1; D remains unclear. CDR1 and CDR2 from the germline V gene are MDHEN and SYDVKM. The CDR3 sequence is 13 residues long. The V end lost 6 bases, the J end lost 0 bases, and 8 bases lay between the germline ends.

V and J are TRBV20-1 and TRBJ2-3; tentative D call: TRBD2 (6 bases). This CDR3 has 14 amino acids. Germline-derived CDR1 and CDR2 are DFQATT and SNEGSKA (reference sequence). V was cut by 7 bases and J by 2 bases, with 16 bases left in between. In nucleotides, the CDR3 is TGCAGTGGGAGAGGTCGCGGGATCACAGATACGCAGTATTTT. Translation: CSGRGRGITDTQYF.

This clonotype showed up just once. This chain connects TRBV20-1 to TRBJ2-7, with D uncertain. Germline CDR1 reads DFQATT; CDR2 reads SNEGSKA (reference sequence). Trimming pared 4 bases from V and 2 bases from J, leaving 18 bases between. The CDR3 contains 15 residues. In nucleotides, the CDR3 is TGCAGTGCTACCCTAAACGCTAGGAGTACCTACGAGCAGTACTTC. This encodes CSATLNARSTYEQYF.

DNA for the CDR3: TGTGCCAGCAGCTTAGGAGGGGGGGATGAGCAGTTCTTC. Protein sequence: CASSLGGGDEQFF. V usage is TRBV7-9 and J usage is TRBJ2-1, with TRBD2 as a possible D gene (7 bases). The CDR3 consists of 13 residues. Deletions cut 1 base from V and 8 bases from J, with 9 bases between. Germline V gene lookup returns CDR1 SEHNR and CDR2 FQNEAQ (reference sequence).

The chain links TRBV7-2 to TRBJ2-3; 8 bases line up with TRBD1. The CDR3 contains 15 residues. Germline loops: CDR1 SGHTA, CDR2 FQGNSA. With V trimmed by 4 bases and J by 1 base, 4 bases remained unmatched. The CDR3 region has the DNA TGTGCCAGCAGCTCGCCGACAGGGGGCACAGATACGCAGTATTTT. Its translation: CASSSPTGGTDTQYF.

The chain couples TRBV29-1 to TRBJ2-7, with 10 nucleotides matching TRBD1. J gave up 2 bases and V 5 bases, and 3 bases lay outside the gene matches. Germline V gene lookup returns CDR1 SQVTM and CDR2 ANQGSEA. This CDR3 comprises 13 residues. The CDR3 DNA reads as TGCAGCGTTCGGACAGGGGGAACCTACGAGCAGTACTTC. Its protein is CSVRTGGTYEQYF.

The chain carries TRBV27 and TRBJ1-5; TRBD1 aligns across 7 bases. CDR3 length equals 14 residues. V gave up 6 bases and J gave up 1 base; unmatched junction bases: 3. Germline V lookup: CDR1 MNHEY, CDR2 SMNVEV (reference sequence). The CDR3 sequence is CASSLDRSNQPQHF. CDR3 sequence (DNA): TGTGCCAGCAGCCTGGACAGGAGCAATCAGCCCCAGCATTTT.

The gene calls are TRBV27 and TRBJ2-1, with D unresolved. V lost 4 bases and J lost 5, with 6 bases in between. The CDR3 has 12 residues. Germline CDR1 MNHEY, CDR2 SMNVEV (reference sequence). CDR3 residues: CASSWGNNEQFF. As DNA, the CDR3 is TGTGCCAGCAGTTGGGGAAACAATGAGCAGTTCTTC.

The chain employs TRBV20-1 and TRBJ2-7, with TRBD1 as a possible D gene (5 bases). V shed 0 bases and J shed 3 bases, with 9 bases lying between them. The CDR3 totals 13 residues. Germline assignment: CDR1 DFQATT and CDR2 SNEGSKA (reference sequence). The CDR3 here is CSARDGADYEQYF. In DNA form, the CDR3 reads TGCAGTGCTAGAGATGGGGCCGACTACGAGCAGTACTTC.

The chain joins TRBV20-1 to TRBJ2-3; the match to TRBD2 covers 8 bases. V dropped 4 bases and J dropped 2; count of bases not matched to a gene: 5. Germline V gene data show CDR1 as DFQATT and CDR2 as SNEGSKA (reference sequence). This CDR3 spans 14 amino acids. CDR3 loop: CSATELAATDTQYF. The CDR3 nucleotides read TGCAGTGCTACGGAACTAGCGGCCACAGATACGCAGTATTTT.